The rows below give T cell receptor beta chains drawn from one sample of a study of T cell responses to AZD1222 COVID-19 vaccine. Profiled with immunoSEQ multiplex PCR; TCRdb holds only in-frame clones, not every one. The sample holds 150,000 to 200,000 clones, about 92% seen once. The material sequenced was peripheral blood, taken on day 0 of AZD1222 vaccination. Receptors were obtained from an adult in good health. CDR3s include the opening cysteine and the closing phenylalanine or tryptophan. The D gene is left open where the match is weak. A row's size may be missing; if present it is once, few, many or a size class.

abundance: .
v_gene: TRBV9
j_gene: TRBJ2-7
d_gene: TRBD2
CDR3nt: TGTGCCAGCAGCCCCGGGGGAGGGGTAAAATACGAGCAGTACTTC
CDR3aa: CASSPGGGVKYEQYF

abundance: .
v_gene: TRBV5-6
j_gene: TRBJ2-5
d_gene: .
CDR3nt: TGTGCCAGCAGCTTGAGGTATCAGGAGACCCAGTACTTC
CDR3aa: CASSLRYQETQYF

abundance: .
v_gene: TRBV2
j_gene: TRBJ1-5
d_gene: .
CDR3nt: TGTGCCAGCAGTGGAGTAACAAATAGCAATCAGCCCCAGCATTTT
CDR3aa: CASSGVTNSNQPQHF

abundance: .
v_gene: TRBV10-3
j_gene: TRBJ1-2
d_gene: .
CDR3nt: TGTGCCATCAGTTTGAGGGGAGATGGCTACACCTTC
CDR3aa: CAISLRGDGYTF

abundance: once
v_gene: TRBV27
j_gene: TRBJ1-1
d_gene: TRBD1
CDR3nt: TGTGCCAGCAGTTTCCTAACCGGGACAGGGGGGCTAGCTTTCTTT
CDR3aa: CASSFLTGTGGLAFF

abundance: .
v_gene: TRBV29-1
j_gene: TRBJ1-1
d_gene: TRBD1
CDR3nt: TGCAGCGTTATCCAGGGGGCGAACACTGAAGCTTTCTTT
CDR3aa: CSVIQGANTEAFF

abundance: .
v_gene: TRBV4-1
j_gene: TRBJ2-5
d_gene: TRBD2
CDR3nt: TGCGCCAGCAGCCTTATTACCGGGACTAGCGGGTATTATGAGACCCAGTACTTC
CDR3aa: CASSLITGTSGYYETQYF

abundance: .
v_gene: TRBV29-1
j_gene: TRBJ2-3
d_gene: .
CDR3nt: TGCAGCGTTGAGGAATGGGACTTAACAGGGGATACGCAGTATTTT
CDR3aa: CSVEEWDLTGDTQYF

abundance: .
v_gene: TRBV11-2
j_gene: TRBJ2-1
d_gene: .
CDR3nt: TGTGCCAGCAGCACGGACCGCAATGAGCAGTTCTTC
CDR3aa: CASSTDRNEQFF

abundance: .
v_gene: TRBV11-3
j_gene: TRBJ1-1
d_gene: TRBD1
CDR3nt: TGTGCCAGCAGCCCAAAGGACAGGGGGAAAAACACTGAAGCTTTCTTT
CDR3aa: CASSPKDRGKNTEAFF

abundance: .
v_gene: TRBV10-3
j_gene: TRBJ1-2
d_gene: .
CDR3nt: TGTGCCATCAGTTCGGACAGTCGAGGCTACACCTTC
CDR3aa: CAISSDSRGYTF

abundance: .
v_gene: TRBV4-1
j_gene: TRBJ2-1
d_gene: TRBD2
CDR3nt: TGCGCCAGCAGTTCGAGACTAGCGGCGGGGAATGAGCAGTTCTTC
CDR3aa: CASSSRLAAGNEQFF

abundance: .
v_gene: TRBV19
j_gene: TRBJ2-2
d_gene: .
CDR3nt: TGTGCCAGTAGTATGACAGTTTCCCCGTACACCGGGGAGCTGTTTTTT
CDR3aa: CASSMTVSPYTGELFF

abundance: .
v_gene: TRBV2
j_gene: TRBJ1-2
d_gene: TRBD1
CDR3nt: TGTGCCAGCAGTGAAACTAGACAGGGCTTTTTCGGCTACACCTTC
CDR3aa: CASSETRQGFFGYTF

abundance: .
v_gene: TRBV9
j_gene: TRBJ2-3
d_gene: .
CDR3nt: TGTGCCAGCGGGGTGGGCCGCAGCACAGATACGCAGTATTTT
CDR3aa: CASGVGRSTDTQYF

abundance: .
v_gene: TRBV28
j_gene: TRBJ2-5
d_gene: TRBD2
CDR3nt: TGTGCCAGCAGTGAAAGCCCTCCGGGACTAACTAGAGAGACCCAGTACTTC
CDR3aa: CASSESPPGLTRETQYF

abundance: .
v_gene: TRBV5-1
j_gene: TRBJ2-5
d_gene: .
CDR3nt: TGCGCCAGCAGCTTGGATATGGGGCGGGAGACCCAGTACTTC
CDR3aa: CASSLDMGRETQYF

abundance: .
v_gene: TRBV5-1
j_gene: TRBJ2-3
d_gene: .
CDR3nt: TGCGCCAGCAGCTGGATGGCAGATACGCAGTATTTT
CDR3aa: CASSWMADTQYF

abundance: .
v_gene: TRBV7-9
j_gene: TRBJ2-2
d_gene: .
CDR3nt: TGTGCCAGCAGCTCCCGCGCGGCCGGGGAGCTGTTTTTT
CDR3aa: CASSSRAAGELFF

abundance: .
v_gene: TRBV29-1
j_gene: TRBJ1-2
d_gene: TRBD1
CDR3nt: TGCAGCGTTGCAACAGGGGCGTATGGCTACACCTTC
CDR3aa: CSVATGAYGYTF

abundance: .
v_gene: TRBV4-1
j_gene: TRBJ2-5
d_gene: TRBD2
CDR3nt: TGCGCCAGCAGCCGACTAGCGGGGGATGAGACCCAGTACTTC
CDR3aa: CASSRLAGDETQYF

abundance: .
v_gene: TRBV7-2
j_gene: TRBJ1-5
d_gene: .
CDR3nt: TGTGCCAGCAGCTTAGTTTCCCCCGCCGGACAGATTAATCAGCCCCAGCATTTT
CDR3aa: CASSLVSPAGQINQPQHF

abundance: .
v_gene: TRBV7-9
j_gene: TRBJ2-1
d_gene: TRBD2
CDR3nt: TGTGCCAGCAGCCCCCCCGGGACTAGCGGTCCTCGGGGTGAGCAGTTCTTC
CDR3aa: CASSPPGTSGPRGEQFF

abundance: few
v_gene: TRBV18
j_gene: TRBJ1-1
d_gene: .
CDR3nt: TGTGCCAGCCATAGTGGGGGGAGCACTGAAGCTTTCTTT
CDR3aa: CASHSGGSTEAFF

abundance: .
v_gene: TRBV2
j_gene: TRBJ1-5
d_gene: .
CDR3nt: TGTGCCAGCAGTGAGGGCCAGGGCAATCAGCCCCAGCATTTT
CDR3aa: CASSEGQGNQPQHF

abundance: .
v_gene: TRBV7-9
j_gene: TRBJ2-2
d_gene: TRBD2
CDR3nt: TGTGCCAGCAGCTTCGGGACTAGCGGGGGCACCGGGGAGCTGTTTTTT
CDR3aa: CASSFGTSGGTGELFF

abundance: .
v_gene: TRBV5-4
j_gene: TRBJ2-1
d_gene: .
CDR3nt: TGTGCCAGCAAACAAAGTGAAGGGGATGTCAGTGAGCAGTTCTTC
CDR3aa: CASKQSEGDVSEQFF

abundance: few
v_gene: TRBV6-5
j_gene: TRBJ1-1
d_gene: .
CDR3nt: TGTGCCAGCAGTCTTACCACAGGGATGAACACTGAAGCTTTCTTT
CDR3aa: CASSLTTGMNTEAFF

abundance: .
v_gene: TRBV7-2
j_gene: TRBJ2-1
d_gene: .
CDR3nt: TGTGCCAGCAGCTTAAGTTCGGGACTTGAGTTCTTC
CDR3aa: CASSLSSGLEFF

abundance: .
v_gene: TRBV29-1
j_gene: TRBJ1-5
d_gene: .
CDR3nt: TGCAGCGTTGGCAGTCCCAATCAGCCCCAGCATTTT
CDR3aa: CSVGSPNQPQHF

abundance: .
v_gene: TRBV28
j_gene: TRBJ2-7
d_gene: .
CDR3nt: TGTGCCAGCAGTCAGACAGGCGCGAGCTCCTACGAGCAGTACTTC
CDR3aa: CASSQTGASSYEQYF

abundance: .
v_gene: TRBV6-5
j_gene: TRBJ2-7
d_gene: .
CDR3nt: TGTGCCAGCAGTAACCCCGGGGGAGACGAGCAGTACTTC
CDR3aa: CASSNPGGDEQYF

abundance: .
v_gene: TRBV29-1
j_gene: TRBJ1-2
d_gene: .
CDR3nt: TGCAGCGTTACGGGACTCAGCTATGGCTACACCTTC
CDR3aa: CSVTGLSYGYTF

abundance: .
v_gene: TRBV2
j_gene: TRBJ1-4
d_gene: .
CDR3nt: TGTGCCAGCAGCTTCCGGACAGCCCGTGCAACTAATGAAAAACTGTTTTTT
CDR3aa: CASSFRTARATNEKLFF

abundance: .
v_gene: TRBV5-4
j_gene: TRBJ2-7
d_gene: TRBD2
CDR3nt: TGTGCCAGCAGCTTACAACTAGCGGGGGGGTTCGTCGAGCAGTACTTC
CDR3aa: CASSLQLAGGFVEQYF

abundance: .
v_gene: TRBV10-3
j_gene: TRBJ1-6
d_gene: TRBD1
CDR3nt: TGTGCCATCAGTGAGTCGCGGGACAGGGATTCACCCCTCCACTTT
CDR3aa: CAISESRDRDSPLHF

abundance: .
v_gene: TRBV19
j_gene: TRBJ2-7
d_gene: TRBD2
CDR3nt: TGTGCCAGTAGTATAGGAGTAGCGGGGGGCCCCTACGAGCAGTACTTC
CDR3aa: CASSIGVAGGPYEQYF

abundance: .
v_gene: TRBV20-1
j_gene: TRBJ1-1
d_gene: TRBD1
CDR3nt: TGCAGTGCCGCGGACAGGGGAGCTTTCTTT
CDR3aa: CSAADRGAFF

abundance: .
v_gene: TRBV6-5
j_gene: TRBJ1-6
d_gene: .
CDR3nt: TGTGCCAGCAGTAGGGGAGTCCCCAAGGGTTCACCCCTCCACTTT
CDR3aa: CASSRGVPKGSPLHF

abundance: .
v_gene: TRBV2
j_gene: TRBJ1-5
d_gene: TRBD1
CDR3nt: TGTGCCAGCAGTGAGAGGGGACAGGAAGAATTTGGTCAGCCCCAGCATTTT
CDR3aa: CASSERGQEEFGQPQHF

abundance: .
v_gene: TRBV7-2
j_gene: TRBJ2-5
d_gene: TRBD2
CDR3nt: TGTGCCAGCAGCCAGACTAGCAGGGAGACCCAGTACTTC
CDR3aa: CASSQTSRETQYF

abundance: .
v_gene: TRBV21-1
j_gene: TRBJ1-5
d_gene: .
CDR3nt: TGTGCCAGCAGCAAAGATATGACGGCAGGGGAAGCCAAACAGCCCCAGCATTTT
CDR3aa: CASSKDMTAGEAKQPQHF

abundance: .
v_gene: TRBV15
j_gene: TRBJ1-2
d_gene: TRBD1
CDR3nt: TGTGCCACCAGCAGACGTGGGACAGGGGGAGTGGGAGGCTACACCTTC
CDR3aa: CATSRRGTGGVGGYTF

abundance: .
v_gene: TRBV7-6
j_gene: TRBJ2-4
d_gene: TRBD1
CDR3nt: TGTGCCAGCAGCGTAAGACAGGGGGCGAAAAACATTCAGTACTTC
CDR3aa: CASSVRQGAKNIQYF

abundance: once
v_gene: TRBV15
j_gene: TRBJ2-1
d_gene: TRBD2
CDR3nt: TGTGCCACCAGCAGCGGGGGGGCCTCATCACCTGAGCAGTTCTTC
CDR3aa: CATSSGGASSPEQFF

abundance: .
v_gene: TRBV4-1
j_gene: TRBJ1-5
d_gene: TRBD1
CDR3nt: TGCGCCAGCAGCCAAGATTCAGGGGGCTGGGATCAGCCCCAGCATTTT
CDR3aa: CASSQDSGGWDQPQHF

abundance: .
v_gene: TRBV12-3/TRBV12-4
j_gene: TRBJ2-5
d_gene: .
CDR3nt: TGTGCCAGCAGTTCCGGGGCCCAAGAGACCCAGTACTTC
CDR3aa: CASSSGAQETQYF

abundance: .
v_gene: TRBV12-3/TRBV12-4
j_gene: TRBJ1-1
d_gene: .
CDR3nt: TGTGCCAGCAGTTGGTTAGGGAACACTGAAGCTTTCTTT
CDR3aa: CASSWLGNTEAFF

abundance: .
v_gene: TRBV30
j_gene: TRBJ2-5
d_gene: TRBD2
CDR3nt: TGTGCCTGGAGTGTCGGATTAGCGGGGAGGGCAGAGACCCAGTACTTC
CDR3aa: CAWSVGLAGRAETQYF

abundance: .
v_gene: TRBV7-2
j_gene: TRBJ2-2
d_gene: .
CDR3nt: TGTGCCAGCAGCTTATCGGGCGGCACCGGGGAGCTGTTTTTT
CDR3aa: CASSLSGGTGELFF

abundance: .
v_gene: TRBV18
j_gene: TRBJ1-1
d_gene: .
CDR3nt: TGTGCCAGCTCACCACTCGACGGGAACACTGAAGCTTTCTTT
CDR3aa: CASSPLDGNTEAFF

abundance: .
v_gene: TRBV28
j_gene: TRBJ1-5
d_gene: .
CDR3nt: TGTGCCAGCAGTTGGGGGGCGGTGGGCCAGCCCCAGCATTTT
CDR3aa: CASSWGAVGQPQHF

abundance: few
v_gene: TRBV4-2
j_gene: TRBJ1-3
d_gene: .
CDR3nt: TGTGCCAGCAGCCGAGAACCCCAAGGCAGTTTCTCTGGAAACACCATATATTTT
CDR3aa: CASSREPQGSFSGNTIYF

abundance: .
v_gene: TRBV7-6
j_gene: TRBJ2-2
d_gene: .
CDR3nt: TGTGCCAGCAGCCCGACAGGATTCGCGAACACCGGGGAGCTGTTTTTT
CDR3aa: CASSPTGFANTGELFF

abundance: .
v_gene: TRBV30
j_gene: TRBJ2-4
d_gene: .
CDR3nt: TGTGCCTGGGAACAGGGCCGGGGAAACATTCAGTACTTC
CDR3aa: CAWEQGRGNIQYF

abundance: .
v_gene: TRBV30
j_gene: TRBJ2-7
d_gene: .
CDR3nt: TGTGCCTGGAATATACAGGTGAACTCCTACGAGCAGTACTTC
CDR3aa: CAWNIQVNSYEQYF

abundance: .
v_gene: TRBV3-1/TRBV3-2
j_gene: TRBJ1-2
d_gene: .
CDR3nt: TGTGCCAGCAGCCAATTCAATGGCTACACCTTC
CDR3aa: CASSQFNGYTF

abundance: .
v_gene: TRBV5-1
j_gene: TRBJ2-1
d_gene: .
CDR3nt: TGCGCCAGCAGCTTGGGTTATGAGCAGTTCTTC
CDR3aa: CASSLGYEQFF

abundance: .
v_gene: TRBV10-1
j_gene: TRBJ2-1
d_gene: TRBD2
CDR3nt: TGCGCCAGCAGTTATATTAGCGGGGGCTCCTACAATGAGCAGTTCTTC
CDR3aa: CASSYISGGSYNEQFF